This T cell receptor (beta chain) was sequenced in a study of cytomegalovirus exposure and HLA in healthy donors. Whole-study findings and limits: HLA allele associations emerged for around 16,000 TCR beta sequences in a later analysis, at 0.05 false discovery rate. About 87% or about 30% of the time was how often most TCR beta V segments were productive, according to an earlier analysis.

The PCR employed 60 Vbeta primers together with 13 Jbeta primers. TCRdb's table, derived via immunoSEQ multiplex PCR, lists solely in-frame clones and lacks some. The sample includes 130,000 to 150,000 clones, roughly three quarters of them seen just once. Per the germline V gene, CDR1 is SGHDT and CDR2 is YYEEEE. The CDR3 is made up of 16 amino acids. V was trimmed by 2 bases and J by 2 bases, leaving 13 bases between them. Remarks on this clone: The antigen remains unidentified.

Sequenced material: PBMCs. The TCR was taken from a male donor in good health and CMV-seronegative. The chain is built from TRBV5-6 and TRBJ2-2, with D possibly TRBD2 on 6 matching bases. Here the CDR3 DNA reads TGTGCCAGCAGCTTTTTTCCGGGGGTTAACACCGGGGAGCTGTTTTTT. Translating it yields CASSFFPGVNTGELFF.